Below are 20 T cell receptor beta chains sequenced from a single sample in a study of response to subunit inactivated influenza vaccine. TCRdb independently ran MiXCR on the RT-PCR reads; one entry per CDR3 protein. The data hold 450,000 to 600,000 distinct CDR3 sequences, with about 15% observed a single time. Source: CD4+ T cells sorted from PBMCs, taken less than 25 months after vaccination. Receptors were obtained from a man between 50 and 69 years old who received an inactivated influenza vaccine.

The CDR3 sequence is CSARGLRSTDTQYF. CDR3 nucleotide sequence: TGCAGTGCTAGGGGACTAAGGAGCACAGATACGCAGTATTTT. The chain joins TRBV20-1 to TRBJ2-3, with 7 nucleotides matching TRBD2. This CDR3 region has 14 residues. Trimming cost V 3 bases and J 0 bases; bases outside gene matches: 3. CDR1 is DFQATT, CDR2 SNEGSKA, per germline (reference sequence).

This clonotype was counted a few times. The chain couples TRBV2 to TRBJ2-5, with D tentatively TRBD2 (5 bases). This CDR3 has 12 amino acids. Germline CDR1 reads SNHLY; CDR2 reads FYNNEI. Trimming shortened V by 7 bases and J by 5 bases, and 11 bases separated the two germline ends. In nucleotides, the CDR3 is TGTGCCAGCAAAGCCGGCGGGGAGACCCAGTACTTC. Protein sequence: CASKAGGETQYF.

Only a few counts were recorded for this clonotype. The chain uses TRBV3-1 and TRBJ2-1; D gene ambiguous. The V gene lost 0 bases and the J gene lost 7 bases, with 13 bases spanning the gap. This CDR3 has 15 residues. Germline V lookup: CDR1 LGHDT, CDR2 YNNKEL (reference sequence). The DNA for the CDR3 is TGTGCCAGCAGCCAAGATGGGCAGATGTGGAATGAGCAGTTCTTC. The encoded protein is CASSQDGQMWNEQFF.

This clonotype was found a few times. The chain carries TRBV7-2 and TRBJ2-7; D is undetermined. V dropped 2 bases and J dropped 0 bases, with 11 bases sitting between them. The CDR3 covers 15 residues. Germline lookup yields CDR1 SGHTA and CDR2 FQGNSA. The CDR3: CASSLRQVLSYEQYF. In nucleotides, the CDR3 is TGTGCCAGCAGCTTACGGCAGGTTCTCTCCTACGAGCAGTACTTC.

V is TRBV5-4 and J is TRBJ2-3; no clear D. This CDR3 comprises 13 residues. Trimming took off 5 bases at V and 0 bases at J, with 7 bases between the two ends. Germline-derived CDR1 and CDR2 are SGHNT and YYREEE (reference sequence). The CDR3 nucleotides read TGTGCCAGCAGGCCGTTGAGCACAGATACGCAGTATTTT. This codes for CASRPLSTDTQYF.

V and J are TRBV3-1 and TRBJ1-6, with 7 bases lining up with TRBD1. With V trimmed by 4 bases and J by 16 bases, 4 bases remained unmatched. The CDR3 runs 11 residues. Germline V gene lookup returns CDR1 LGHDT and CDR2 YNNKEL (reference sequence). CDR3 residues: CASSRQGALHF. The CDR3 DNA reads TGTGCCAGCAGCCGACAGGGCGCACTCCACTTT.

This clonotype was picked up a small number of times. This rearrangement joins TRBV29-1 to TRBJ2-7, with D perhaps TRBD1 (6 bases). This CDR3 comprises 12 residues. Per the germline V gene, CDR1 is SQVTM and CDR2 is ANQGSEA. V shed 6 bases and J shed 0 bases, with 9 bases lying between them. DNA for the CDR3: TGCAGCGTACAACAGGGCTCCTACGAGCAGTACTTC. It is translated as CSVQQGSYEQYF.

This clonotype was counted a few times. The genes are TRBV21-1 and TRBJ1-1; whether TRBD1, the table's D call, matches the DNA was not checked. TRBV21-1 is listed as a pseudogene. CDR3 length: 16 amino acids. The CDR3 spells CASSPRKGGQGTEAFF. CDR3 nucleotides: TGTGCCAGCAGCCCCAGGAAGGGGGGGCAGGGCACTGAAGCTTTCTTT.

This clonotype occurred a few times. This chain joins TRBV29-1 and TRBJ1-4; D remains ambiguous. The CDR3 has 12 residues. The V end was cut by 3 bases, the J end by 4 bases, with 6 bases between. The germline gives CDR1 SQVTM, CDR2 ANQGSEA. The CDR3 DNA is TGCAGCGTTGAGGCTCGTAATGAAAAACTGTTTTTT. It codes for CSVEARNEKLFF.

The chain uses TRBV4-2 and TRBJ2-1; D unclear. Between the trimmed V and J ends, which lost 2 bases and 5 bases, there was a span of 4 bases. The CDR3 runs 12 residues. CDR1 and CDR2 (germline): LGHNA, YNFKEQ. The CDR3 sequence: CASSQPDNEQFF. CDR3 coding DNA: TGTGCCAGCAGCCAACCCGACAATGAGCAGTTCTTC.

CDR3 nucleotide sequence: TGTGCCTGGTCCGGGACAACGAACACCGGGGAGCTGTTTTTT. This gives the protein CAWSGTTNTGELFF. This sequence joins TRBV30 and TRBJ2-2; D may be TRBD1 (6 bases). This CDR3 comprises 14 residues. The germline V and J ends were trimmed by 5 bases and 0 bases, with 10 bases remaining between them. Germline V gene data show CDR1 as GTSNPN and CDR2 as SVGIG (reference sequence).

The genes are TRBV10-3 and TRBJ2-2; D may be TRBD1 (6 bases). Per the germline V gene, CDR1 is ENHRY and CDR2 is SYGVKD. The CDR3 loop spans 16 amino acids. The ends were cut back, 3 bases at V and 1 base at J, with 12 bases in the middle. The CDR3 loop is CAISDKGTQNTGELFF. CDR3 DNA: TGTGCCATCAGTGATAAGGGGACACAGAACACCGGGGAGCTGTTTTTT.

This clonotype showed up many times. V usage is TRBV18 and J usage is TRBJ2-7; no firm D call. Germline V CDR1 and CDR2: KGHSH, LQKENI. Trimming stripped 5 bases from V and 7 bases from J, with 9 bases between. The CDR3 runs to 11 residues. This CDR3 reads CASSFGQEQYF. The CDR3 nucleotides are TGTGCCAGCTCATTTGGCCAGGAGCAGTACTTC. Supplemented by reference TRBV18 and TRBJ2-7, the full variable domain reads NAGVMQNPRHLVRRRGQEARLRCSPMKGHSHVYWYRQLPEEGLKFMVYLQKENIIDESGMPKERFSAEFPKEGPSILRIQQVVRGDSAAYFCASSFGQEQYFGPGTRLTVT.

The V and J genes are TRBV6-1 and TRBJ1-2; a weak D match, TRBD1 (5 bases). CDR3 size: 14 residues. Trimming removed 6 bases from V and 4 bases from J, with 15 bases in between. Per the germline V gene, CDR1 is MNHNS and CDR2 is SASEGT. The CDR3, as DNA: TGTGCCAGCAGCCGGCAGGGACCCCCCTATGGCTACACCTTC. Translated: CASSRQGPPYGYTF.

The genes are TRBV4-2 and TRBJ2-2; 9 nucleotides agree with TRBD2. Germline assignment: CDR1 LGHNA and CDR2 YNFKEQ. The CDR3 extends over 16 amino acids. Trimming removed 1 base from V and 3 bases from J; junction bases left unmatched: 3. The CDR3 DNA sequence: TGTGCCAGCAGCCAAGGGACTAGCGCCCACACCGGGGAGCTGTTTTTT. Protein sequence: CASSQGTSAHTGELFF.

There are many counts of this clonotype. This chain connects TRBV19 to TRBJ1-1; D gene ambiguous. Trimming took 1 base from V and 6 from J, leaving 12 bases between them. CDR3 length equals 14 residues. Germline V CDR1 and CDR2: LNHDA, SQIVND (reference sequence). CDR3 amino acids: CASSIGLARPEAFF. CDR3 coding DNA: TGTGCCAGTAGTATAGGCCTTGCCAGGCCTGAAGCTTTCTTT.

The chain joins TRBV21-1 to TRBJ2-1. TRBV21-1 is deemed a pseudogene. This CDR3 is 15 amino acids long. Here the CDR3 DNA reads TGTGCCAGCAGCAAAGACGGCAGTGGGTATTTGGAGCAGTTCTTC. Translated, it gives CASSKDGSGYLEQFF.

This clonotype was seen many times. This sequence joins TRBV12-3 or TRBV12-4 and TRBJ2-3; D possibly corresponds to TRBD1 (6 bases). V lost 6 bases to trimming and J lost 0 bases, with 13 bases between them. The CDR3 is 15 residues long. In DNA form, the CDR3 reads TGTGCCAGCAGCCCACAGGGCCTTAGCACAGATACGCAGTATTTT. Encoded protein: CASSPQGLSTDTQYF.

This clonotype occurred a few times. This CDR3 is CASSVAVAGGYRDEQFF. CDR3 nucleotide sequence: TGTGCCAGCAGCGTAGCTGTAGCGGGAGGGTATAGGGATGAGCAGTTCTTC. The chain employs TRBV9 and TRBJ2-1; TRBD2 aligns across 11 bases. Trimming took 0 bases from V and 8 from J; bases not matched to a gene: 10. Germline CDR1 SGDLS, CDR2 YYNGEE. This CDR3 is 17 amino acids long.

This clonotype was recorded at least ten times. This chain connects TRBV11-3 to TRBJ2-1; 7 bases match TRBD1. V trimming: 2 bases; J trimming: 8 bases; junction bases outside the gene matches: 12. The CDR3 length is 16 residues. The germline gives CDR1 SGHNT, CDR2 YENEEA. The CDR3 coding sequence is TGTGCCAGCAGCTTACGGCAGGGGGATCTGGGGGATGAGCAGTTCTTC. Its protein product is CASSLRQGDLGDEQFF.